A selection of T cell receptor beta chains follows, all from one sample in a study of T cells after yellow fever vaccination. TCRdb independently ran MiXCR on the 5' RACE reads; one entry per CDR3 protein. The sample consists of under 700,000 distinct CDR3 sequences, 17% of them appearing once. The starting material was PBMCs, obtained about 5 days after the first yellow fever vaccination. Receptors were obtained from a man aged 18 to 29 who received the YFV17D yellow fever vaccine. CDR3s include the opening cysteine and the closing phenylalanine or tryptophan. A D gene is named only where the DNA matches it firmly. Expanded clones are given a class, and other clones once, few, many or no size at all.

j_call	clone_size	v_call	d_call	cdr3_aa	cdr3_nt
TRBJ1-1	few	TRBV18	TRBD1	CASSPRGQGNTEAFF	TGTGCCAGCTCACCTAGGGGACAGGGCAACACTGAAGCTTTCTTT
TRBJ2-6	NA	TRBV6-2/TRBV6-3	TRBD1	CASSLIGDSSGANVLTF	TGTGCCAGCAGTCTTATTGGGGACAGCTCTGGGGCCAACGTCCTGACTTTC
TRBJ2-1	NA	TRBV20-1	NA	CSAKRPGIYNEQFF	TGCAGTGCGAAACGCCCAGGGATATACAATGAGCAGTTCTTC
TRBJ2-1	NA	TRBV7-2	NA	CASEPGGSYNEQFF	TGTGCCAGCGAACCCGGCGGGTCCTACAATGAGCAGTTCTTC
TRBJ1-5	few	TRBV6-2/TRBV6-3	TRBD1	CATRGQFKGSNQPQHF	TGTGCCACCCGGGGACAGTTCAAGGGGAGCAATCAGCCCCAGCATTTT
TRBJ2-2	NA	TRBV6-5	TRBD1	CASSYSGQGANTGELFF	TGTGCCAGCAGTTACTCCGGGCAGGGGGCTAACACCGGGGAGCTGTTTTTT
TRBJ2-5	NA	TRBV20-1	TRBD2	CSARRWDYRGGTQYF	TGCAGTGCTAGAAGATGGGACTACCGGGGGGGGACCCAGTACTTC
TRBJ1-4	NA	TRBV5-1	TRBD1	CASSSFGDRQHEKLFF	TGCGCCAGCAGCTCCTTTGGGGACAGGCAACATGAAAAACTGTTTTTT
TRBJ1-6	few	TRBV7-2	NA	CASSPSDNSYNSPLHF	TGTGCCAGCAGCCCCTCTGACAACTCCTATAATTCACCCCTCCACTTT
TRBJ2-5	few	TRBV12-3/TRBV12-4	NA	CASSLKRAETQYF	TGTGCCAGCAGTTTAAAGAGGGCAGAGACCCAGTACTTC
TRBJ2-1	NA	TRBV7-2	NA	CASSFTGTGYNEQFF	TGTGCCAGCAGCTTTACGGGTACGGGATACAATGAGCAGTTCTTC
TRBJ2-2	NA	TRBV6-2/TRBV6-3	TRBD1	CASRGQLTTGELFF	TGTGCCAGCAGGGGACAGTTAACTACCGGGGAGCTGTTTTTT
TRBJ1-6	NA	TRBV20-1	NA	CSAPTSTAPTSPLHF	TGCAGTGCTCCTACCTCTACAGCCCCTACTTCACCCCTCCACTTT
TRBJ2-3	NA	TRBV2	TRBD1	CASSDEQGTDTQYF	TGTGCCAGCAGTGACGAACAGGGGACAGATACGCAGTATTTT